A selection of T cell receptor beta chains follows, all from one sample in a study of control samples from healthy donors and cancer patients. The method was immunoSEQ multiplex PCR; TCRdb's version includes in-frame clones alone and lacks a portion of them. The sample lists 130,000 or so clones; under 95% were seen once. Input material: blood. Receptors originate from a man between 18 and 29 years old in good health. The CDR3 runs from the conserved cysteine through the conserved F or W.

cdr3_aa	v_call	j_call
CASSDPRFLYEQYF	TRBV2	TRBJ2-7
CASSIGTGYEQYF	TRBV19	TRBJ2-7
CASRTTRDSYEAFF	TRBV6-5	TRBJ1-1
CASSQQGMSTDTQYF	TRBV11-3	TRBJ2-3
CASSLVGGGYSTDTQYF	TRBV9	TRBJ2-3
CASSRRSNAEAFF	TRBV4-3	TRBJ1-1
CASRGIGPGQGDDTQYF	TRBV9	TRBJ2-3
CASSQTGGNQPQHF	TRBV2	TRBJ1-5
CASSYSGGPGNTIYF	TRBV6-5	TRBJ1-3
CASSLGQITEAFF	TRBV5-1	TRBJ1-1
CAWSEDASGGATYNEQFF	TRBV30	TRBJ2-1
CASSPTGLNTEAFF	TRBV13	TRBJ1-1
CASSPRTDNEKLFF	TRBV4-1	TRBJ1-4
CASSPRPLAGGNNEQFF	TRBV7-9	TRBJ2-1
CAWSVGVPGRGYTF	TRBV30	TRBJ1-2
CSVGSSSYNSPLHF	TRBV29-1	TRBJ1-6
CASSEGRGFEAFF	TRBV2	TRBJ1-1
CASSRRVNTEAFF	TRBV12-3/TRBV12-4	TRBJ1-1
CASSQDDGQGYYGYTF	TRBV4-1	TRBJ1-2
CASSLVGTVNTGELFF	TRBV27	TRBJ2-2
CASSPRTDRNTGELFF	TRBV18	TRBJ2-2
CASSLAPQNSNSPLHF	TRBV5-1	TRBJ1-6
CASSLQGNEQYF	TRBV18	TRBJ2-7
CASSKLKGSSGNTIYF	TRBV21-1	TRBJ1-3
CASSPIRDRNTGELFF	TRBV3-1/TRBV3-2	TRBJ2-2
CAISESFRTEPLVQYF	TRBV10-3	TRBJ2-7
CASSPGRSEKLFF	TRBV3-1/TRBV3-2	TRBJ1-4
CASSYPTLTGGAEAFF	TRBV28	TRBJ1-1
CASSLDHGNNEQFF	TRBV7-3	TRBJ2-1
CATSDPGQGRGLYGYTF	TRBV24-1	TRBJ1-2
CASRPLGEPHGEGEQFF	TRBV5-1	TRBJ2-1
CASSLVVRGPGFEQFF	TRBV7-2	TRBJ2-1
CASSLQGDQETQYF	TRBV7-3	TRBJ2-5
CASSFGAGVHTGELFF	TRBV7-2	TRBJ2-2
CASSPAAGYTF	TRBV11-2	TRBJ1-2
CASSGTGEGNQPQHF	TRBV5-5	TRBJ1-5
CASRPGTLEAFF	TRBV2	TRBJ1-1
CASSLGQGGPYNEQFF	TRBV5-4	TRBJ2-1
CASSSTGSYNSPLHF	TRBV2	TRBJ1-6
CASSTDWTGTYNEQFF	TRBV5-1	TRBJ2-1
CASSQEGYTGELFF	TRBV3-1/TRBV3-2	TRBJ2-2
CASSGGFSYEQYF	TRBV10-2	TRBJ2-7
CAWSTTQGGNQPQHF	TRBV30	TRBJ1-5
CASSYSGDDGYTF	TRBV6-6	TRBJ1-2
CASSQDYGQGQPQHF	TRBV4-2	TRBJ1-5
CASSSRQGSYEQYF	TRBV5-1	TRBJ2-7
CASSHGTVGYTF	TRBV5-1	TRBJ1-2
CASSLGAASQPQHF	TRBV28	TRBJ1-5
CASSLSPADLLDYGYTF	TRBV5-1	TRBJ1-2
CASSSLDRDYSPLHF	TRBV5-6	TRBJ1-6
CASSQGAPGAFNTEAFF	TRBV3-1/TRBV3-2	TRBJ1-1
CASRVSGGRVDTQYF	TRBV28	TRBJ2-3
CASTGGAWNSPLHF	TRBV25-1	TRBJ1-6
CASSESGIQNIQYF	TRBV6-1	TRBJ2-4